There are a few counts of the clone carrying this TCR beta chain. Assay: immunoSEQ multiplex PCR; the TCRdb copy retains only in-frame clones and omits some. The repertoire holds over 95,000 clones, with 80% to 90% as singletons. Trimming stripped 5 bases from V and 1 base from J, with 11 bases between. Germline-derived CDR1 and CDR2 are LNHDA and SQIVND (reference sequence). The length of the CDR3 is 14 residues. The data were obtained in a study of blood T cell repertoires in COVID-19. Study-level background: The analysed material was cDNA or gDNA that came from T cells, B-cell-depleted T cells, or PBMCs.

The receptor was derived from a human donor with acute or convalescent COVID-19. The donor label of this sample is uncertain. Sequencing used peripheral blood. V gene TRBV19 combines with J gene TRBJ1-1; D remains ambiguous. The CDR3 protein is CASSPTVANTEAFF. Written as DNA, the CDR3 is TGTGCCAGTAGTCCCACGGTTGCGAACACTGAAGCTTTCTTT.